This T cell receptor (beta chain) was identified during a study of cytomegalovirus exposure and HLA in healthy donors. Study results and limitations: In a later analysis, productive TCRs from donors in an Asian-associated ancestry cluster reportedly carried fewer N-insertions than the cohort mean. In a later analysis, across HLA loci, associated TCR counts were highest for DRB1, lowest for HLA-C. Altogether, 150 to 200 TCR beta chains were recorded as cytomegalovirus-associated.

This CDR3 is 14 amino acids long. Per the germline V gene, CDR1 is SQVTM and CDR2 is ANQGSEA. The junction had 8 bases not matched to a gene; V was cut back by 6 bases and J by 9 bases. With regard to this clone: The antigen is unknown.

In the PCR, 60 Vbeta and 13 Jbeta primers were used. Sequenced by immunoSEQ multiplex PCR; TCRdb stores in-frame clones only, minus some. The data show roughly 100,000 clones, about 80% seen once. V gene TRBV29-1 combines with J gene TRBJ2-1; 13 bases fit TRBD2. Specimen: PBMCs. The TCR was taken from a female donor in good health and CMV-seropositive. DNA of the CDR3: TGCAGCGTGGGGGGACTAGCGGGAACTGGTGAGCAGTTCTTC. Encoded protein: CSVGGLAGTGEQFF.